This paragraph reports one TCR beta chain. Its antigen is currently not known. One base away there is no much larger clone; base qualities are not given. The sample belongs to a study of OX40 agonist ivuxolimab in advanced cancers. Some background on the complete study: Ivuxolimab was a fully human IgG2 agonistic monoclonal antibody targeting the costimulatory receptor OX40 (CD134). Intravenous ivuxolimab was administered to patients every 2 weeks at six dose levels: 0.01, 0.1, 0.3, 1.5, 3 and 10 mg/kg. Among the approximately 50 dose-escalation patients, about 19 had hepatocellular carcinoma, around 15 melanoma, 9 renal cell carcinoma and 9 head and neck cancer. In the dose-escalation cohort, roughly 80% of patients were male, and the mean age was roughly 60 years, with a range of 23 to 79. Prior anti-PD-1, anti-PD-L1 or anti-CTLA-4 therapy was permitted, and checkpoint inhibitors had been received by around 39% of dose-escalation patients. Partial responses occurred in three dose-escalation patients, of whom one had hepatocellular carcinoma and two had cutaneous melanoma. The point of sequencing TCRbeta in the periphery was to test whether ivuxolimab changed TCR sequence diversity and drove clonal T-cell expansion. The monotherapy dose-escalation portion (N ≈ 56 patients) of the phase I ivuxolimab trial is reported in the paper. The paper's findings and limits, for the study overall: At doses of 0.1 to 3.0 mg/kg, clonal expansion of both CD4+ and CD8+ blood T cells was observed from baseline to week 6. In the 0.1-3.0 mg/kg groups, partial responders were among the patients with the lowest normalized peripheral clonal expansion, particularly in CD8+ T cells. The antigen specificity of the peripheral T cells that underwent clonal expansion was not determined. Low levels of normalized T-cell clonal expansion were also seen in some patients who did not respond. After ivuxolimab, expanded clones were on average more numerous among CD8+ T cells than among CD4+ T cells.

Patients with autoimmune disease history or receiving systemic immunosuppression were excluded from the trial. Peripheral blood for TCR sequencing was collected from all dose cohorts at baseline, on cycle 4 day 1, and on cycle 7 day 1. The samples were drawn from a first-in-human, open-label, multicenter phase I dose-escalation trial of ivuxolimab. Adults with locally advanced or metastatic melanoma, renal cell carcinoma, hepatocellular carcinoma or head and neck squamous cell carcinoma were enrolled in the trial. Before TCR sequencing, CD4+ T cells and CD8+ T cells from peripheral blood were sorted into separate populations. Genomic DNA was isolated from the sorted cells so that the TCRbeta CDR3 region could be sequenced. The immunoSEQ Assay was used for sequencing of TCRbeta CDR3 regions. TCRdb limited this immuneACCESS table to in-frame rearrangements with V and J called. A share of clones is missing; checked studies link under half to unresolved V genes, and the rest is unexplained. This sample comprises some 53,000 clones, 94% of them detected only once. Together, the top ten hold 12% of the sample.

According to the germline V gene, CDR1 reads MNHEY and CDR2 reads SVGAGI. The germline V end is reduced by 2 bases and the J end by 4 bases; junction bases left unmatched: 4. The CDR3 sequence holds 15 residues, the cysteine and phenylalanine included. Just CDR3 DNA is preserved here, 45 bases in frame from base 1. Material: CD4+ or CD8+ T cells sorted from blood, obtained in a trial of the OX40 agonist ivuxolimab. The TCR sequence derives from an adult with an advanced solid tumor such as melanoma, head and neck, liver or kidney cancer. The rearranged chain carries TRBV6-5 and TRBJ2-7; TRBD1 agrees with 11 junctional bases. In nucleotide form, the sequence is TGTGCCAGCAGTTACGCCGGGACAGGGGGGTACGAGCAGTACTTC. This gives the protein CASSYAGTGGYEQYF.